This T cell receptor (beta chain) was recorded in a study of T-cell memory formation after mild COVID-19 (dated by TCRdb to the early 2020s). In the study overall: TCR sequence clusters from the two donors were found to be largely donor specific. Longitudinal TCRalpha and TCRbeta repertoire sequencing tracked T-cell clones expanding and contracting after mild COVID-19 in a couple of donors. The cohort was made up of two young adult volunteers, one female and one male, who were previously healthy. What the authors observed across the whole study: Whether the second-wave clones peaking on day 37 were SARS-CoV-2 specific was not confirmed. Some responding clones were detected in pre-infection memory, suggesting pre-existing cross-reactive memory T cells joined the SARS-CoV-2 response. From day 15 to 85, contracting clones showed balanced CD4/CD8 phenotypes, whereas a second wave of clones that expanded from day 15 to 37 leaned towards CD4+. Only two mild cases were covered in the study, and larger cohorts including severe cases with pre-infection samples were considered necessary. Contracting CD4+ clones turned up mainly in the CM and EM memory subsets, whereas EMRA was where CD8+ clones were enriched.

As for this clonotype: The antigen this receptor binds is unknown. Possible read error: a much larger clone is one base away.

Reads for this sample came from an Illumina NovaSeq 6000. Using 5'RACE with constant-segment primers, TCRalpha and TCRbeta cDNA libraries were constructed, with sample barcodes and unique molecular identifiers added in the process. RNA was extracted from every sample with Trizol reagent. Library amplification was performed in two PCR steps, and a second sample barcode and Illumina TruSeq adapters were introduced in the second step. The libraries were sequenced on an Illumina NovaSeq using 2 x 150 bp paired-end reads. As for how the authors treated the data: Reads were demultiplexed and collapsed into UMI-guided consensus sequences with migec v1.2.7. Using mixcr v2.1.11, the UMI consensuses were aligned to TRA and TRB V and J templates and assembled into clonotypes. A clonotype was counted as expanded or contracted only if both edgeR and NoisET called the change significant, with noise models trained on biological replicates. For edgeR calls, a false discovery rate-adjusted p below 0.01 and a log2 fold-change threshold of 1 were applied. As an exploratory analysis of dynamics, max-normalized trajectories of the 1000 most abundant clonotypes were examined with PCA combined with hierarchical clustering. Separately sequenced CD4+ and CD8+ repertoires were used to assign a CD4 or CD8 phenotype to each responding clone. Starting from the raw public reads, TCRdb applied fastp trimming at Q25, assembled clones with MiXCR and retained in-frame beta chains. Under each unique CDR3 protein, matching rows form one entry showing the most common genes and DNA. Here the V and J calls rest on TCRdb's processing, not on the authors' analysis. This sample lists just under 550,000 distinct CDR3 sequences; around 21% were detected once. Around an eighth of the sample rests with the top ten.

The CDR3 starts with the cysteine, ends with the phenylalanine, and has 15 residues. The CDR3 DNA has 45 bases and is translated from base 1. The germline V gene provides CDR1 SGHRS and CDR2 YFSETQ. Ficoll-Paque density gradient centrifugation was used to isolate PBMCs. This clonotype was obtained from an adult woman who had mild COVID-19 (a few samples of this study predate the infection). The sample titles of this study are shuffled in the database, so cell type and time point are left out; the donor was told from shared clones. The specimen sequenced was PBMCs or a T cell subset sorted from them (not recorded which). The sequence joins TRBV5-1 to TRBJ2-1, with a weak D call of TRBD2 (5 bases match). This receptor has the CDR3 CDSSLGSSGYNEQFF. The DNA sequence follows: TGCGACAGCAGCTTGGGGAGCTCCGGGTACAATGAGCAGTTCTTC.